A selection of T cell receptor beta chains follows, all from one sample in a study of patients and donors after allogeneic stem cell transplantation. TCRdb analysed the RT-PCR reads with MiXCR anew, one entry per CDR3 protein. This sample has about 960,000 distinct CDR3 sequences, with 15% to 20% found just once. The sample comprised blood, either unsorted or a sorted T cell fraction (not recorded which). The receptor source for this set is a human donor who was either an allogeneic HSCT recipient or a stem cell or donor lymphocyte infusion donor (not recorded which). It is not recorded whose cells these are; they may come from a transplant donor. The conserved cysteine and the conserved F or W are not part of the CDR3 here.

CDR3	V	J
ASSVEGNYGYT	TRBV2	TRBJ1-2
ASSFQGFRNTIY	TRBV28	TRBJ1-3
AISPIGQGEETQY	TRBV10-3	TRBJ2-5
ATLKGVGYGYT	TRBV25-1	TRBJ1-2
SASGLYNEQF	TRBV20-1	TRBJ2-1
AISGTKGSLYGYT	TRBV10-3	TRBJ1-2
ASSVAPEVIYEQY	TRBV9	TRBJ2-7
ASSYGGQGRSSGNTIY	TRBV6-5	TRBJ1-3
ASSLLVHTEAF	TRBV27	TRBJ1-1
AILSGETQY	TRBV10-3	TRBJ2-5
ASSVGQKGNEQY	TRBV12-3/TRBV12-4	TRBJ2-7
ASSPDYERNTQY	TRBV4-2	TRBJ2-3
ASSSQTSGGAAEQF	TRBV7-9	TRBJ2-1
ASGALEGIGDTQY	TRBV28	TRBJ2-3
ASSPRESGGLNNEQF	TRBV4-3	TRBJ2-1
ASSYWDRGNQPQH	TRBV6-2/TRBV6-3	TRBJ1-5
ASSFSTDMNTEAF	TRBV27	TRBJ1-1
AWSVDWGSTEAF	TRBV30	TRBJ1-1
ASSFVQGGYGYT	TRBV5-6	TRBJ1-2
ASSEEDRRDYGYT	TRBV6-4	TRBJ1-2
ASSPSGGLSETQY	TRBV5-1	TRBJ2-5
SVYGPSSYNEQF	TRBV29-1	TRBJ2-1
ASSHKQGPETQY	TRBV4-1	TRBJ2-5
ASSRASSWTQY	TRBV19	TRBJ2-5
ASMGQGKNEQF	TRBV2	TRBJ2-1
ASSRAVGESPLH	TRBV7-2	TRBJ1-6
SARSLWVAGGDYEQY	TRBV20-1	TRBJ2-7
ASSSRDSLYLSEAF	TRBV5-1	TRBJ1-1